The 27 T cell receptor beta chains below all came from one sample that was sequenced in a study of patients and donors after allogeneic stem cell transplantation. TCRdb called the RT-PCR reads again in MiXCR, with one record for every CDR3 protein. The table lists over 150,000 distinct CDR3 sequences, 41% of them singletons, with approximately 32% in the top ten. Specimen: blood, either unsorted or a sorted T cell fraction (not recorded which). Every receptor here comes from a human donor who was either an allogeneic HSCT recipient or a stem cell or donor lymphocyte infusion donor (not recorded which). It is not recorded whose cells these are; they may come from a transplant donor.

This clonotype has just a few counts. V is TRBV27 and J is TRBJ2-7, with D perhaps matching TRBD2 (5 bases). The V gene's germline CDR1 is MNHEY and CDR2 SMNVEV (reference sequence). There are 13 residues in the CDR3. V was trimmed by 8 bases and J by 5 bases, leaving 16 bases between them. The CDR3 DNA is TGTGCCAGCGCGGCGTCGGGGTCACACGAGCAGTACTTC. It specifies CASAASGSHEQYF.

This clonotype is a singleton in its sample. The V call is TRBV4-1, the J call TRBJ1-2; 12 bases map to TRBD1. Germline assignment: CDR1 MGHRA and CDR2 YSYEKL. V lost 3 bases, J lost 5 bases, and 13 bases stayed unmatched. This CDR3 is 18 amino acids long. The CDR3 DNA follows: TGCGCCAGCAGCCACACTCCATTCTCGGGACAGGGGGCTTATGGCTACACCTTC. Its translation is CASSHTPFSGQGAYGYTF.

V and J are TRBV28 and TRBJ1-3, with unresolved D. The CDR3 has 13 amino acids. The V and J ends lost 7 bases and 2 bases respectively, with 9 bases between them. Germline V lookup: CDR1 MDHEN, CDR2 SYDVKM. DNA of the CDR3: TGTGCCAGCAACCCCCCGCCTGGAAACACCATATATTTT. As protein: CASNPPPGNTIYF.

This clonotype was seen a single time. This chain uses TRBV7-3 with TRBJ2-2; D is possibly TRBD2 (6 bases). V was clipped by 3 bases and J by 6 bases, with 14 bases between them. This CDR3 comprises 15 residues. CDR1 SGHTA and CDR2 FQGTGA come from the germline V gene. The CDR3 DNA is TGTGCCAGCAGCTTTGGGGGGAACCGTCCCGGGGAGCTGTTTTTT. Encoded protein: CASSFGGNRPGELFF.

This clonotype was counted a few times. CDR3 residues: CASSHSGGPAEAFF. The DNA for the CDR3 is TGCGCCAGCAGCCACTCAGGGGGGCCCGCTGAAGCTTTCTTT. V is TRBV4-3 and J is TRBJ1-1, with 7 positions matching TRBD1. V was pared by 3 bases and J by 6 bases, with 7 bases of the junction left unmatched. Germline V CDR1 and CDR2: LGHNA, YSLEER. The CDR3 is 14 amino acids.

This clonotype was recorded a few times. CDR3 sequence reads: CASSWDQNNEQFF. As DNA, the CDR3 is TGTGCCAGCAGTTGGGACCAAAACAATGAGCAGTTCTTC. This rearrangement joins TRBV28 to TRBJ2-1; D tentatively reads TRBD1 or TRBD2 (5 bases each). From germline, CDR1 is MDHEN and CDR2 SYDVKM. This CDR3 is 13 amino acids long. Trimming removed 4 bases at V and 5 bases at J, with 9 bases between.

The CDR3 is CASSFNINTEAFF. Here the CDR3 DNA reads TGCGCCAGCAGCTTCAACATAAACACTGAAGCTTTCTTT. The gene calls are TRBV5-1 and TRBJ1-1; unclear D gene. CDR1 and CDR2 (germline): SGHRS, YFSETQ. With 2 bases removed from V and 2 bases from J, the gap between germline ends came to 7 bases. The CDR3 spans 13 residues.

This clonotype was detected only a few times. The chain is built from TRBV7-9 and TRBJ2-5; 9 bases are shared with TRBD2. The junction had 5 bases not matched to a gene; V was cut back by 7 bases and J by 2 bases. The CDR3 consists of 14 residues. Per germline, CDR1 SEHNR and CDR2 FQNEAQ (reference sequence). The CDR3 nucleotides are TGTGCCAGCACCTTTAGCGGGAGACAAGAGACCCAGTACTTC. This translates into CASTFSGRQETQYF.

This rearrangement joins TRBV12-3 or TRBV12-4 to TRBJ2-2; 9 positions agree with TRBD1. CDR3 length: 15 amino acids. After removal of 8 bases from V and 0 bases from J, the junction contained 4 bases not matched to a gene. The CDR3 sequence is CASHGTGPNTGELFF. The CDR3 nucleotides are TGTGCCAGCCACGGGACAGGGCCGAACACCGGGGAGCTGTTTTTT.

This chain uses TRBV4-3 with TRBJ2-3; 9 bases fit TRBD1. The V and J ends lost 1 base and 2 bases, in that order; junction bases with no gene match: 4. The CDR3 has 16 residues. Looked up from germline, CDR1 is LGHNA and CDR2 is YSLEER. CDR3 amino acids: CASSQAGDRVTDTQYF. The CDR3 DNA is TGCGCCAGCAGCCAAGCCGGGGACAGGGTCACAGATACGCAGTATTTT.

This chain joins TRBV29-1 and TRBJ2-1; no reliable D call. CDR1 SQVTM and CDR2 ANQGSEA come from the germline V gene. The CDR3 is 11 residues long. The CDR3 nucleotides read TGCAGTATATTCCCCCCCAATGAGCAGTTCTTC. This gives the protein CSIFPPNEQFF.

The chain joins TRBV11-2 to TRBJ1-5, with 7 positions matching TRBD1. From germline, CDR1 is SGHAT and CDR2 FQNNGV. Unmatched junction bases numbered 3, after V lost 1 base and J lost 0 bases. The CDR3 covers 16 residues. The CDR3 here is CASSLGSGGSNQPQHF. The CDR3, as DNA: TGTGCCAGCAGCTTAGGGTCAGGGGGTAGCAATCAGCCCCAGCATTTT.

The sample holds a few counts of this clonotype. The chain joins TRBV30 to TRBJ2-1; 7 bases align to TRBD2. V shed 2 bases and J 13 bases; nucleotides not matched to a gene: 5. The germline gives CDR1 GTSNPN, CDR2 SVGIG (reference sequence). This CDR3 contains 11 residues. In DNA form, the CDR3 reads TGTGCCTGGAGTTTCGAGCGGGAACAGTTCTTC. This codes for CAWSFEREQFF.

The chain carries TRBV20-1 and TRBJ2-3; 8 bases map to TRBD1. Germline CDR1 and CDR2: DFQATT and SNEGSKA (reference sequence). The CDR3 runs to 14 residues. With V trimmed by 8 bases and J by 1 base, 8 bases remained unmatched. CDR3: CSSRGTGRTDTQYF. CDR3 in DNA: TGCAGTTCCAGGGGGACAGGTCGCACAGATACGCAGTATTTT.

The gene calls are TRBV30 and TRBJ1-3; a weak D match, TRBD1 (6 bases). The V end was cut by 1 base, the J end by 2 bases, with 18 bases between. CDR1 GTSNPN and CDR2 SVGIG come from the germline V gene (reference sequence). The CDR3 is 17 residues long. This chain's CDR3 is CAWSAGTGSSTGNTIYF. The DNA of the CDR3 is TGTGCCTGGAGTGCGGGTACAGGGTCAAGTACTGGAAACACCATATATTTT.

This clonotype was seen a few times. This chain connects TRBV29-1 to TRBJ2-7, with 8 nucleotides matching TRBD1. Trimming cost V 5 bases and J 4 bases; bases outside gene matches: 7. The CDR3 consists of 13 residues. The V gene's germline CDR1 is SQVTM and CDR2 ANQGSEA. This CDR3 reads CSVLQDRVYEQYF. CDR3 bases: TGCAGCGTTTTACAGGACAGGGTTTACGAGCAGTACTTC.

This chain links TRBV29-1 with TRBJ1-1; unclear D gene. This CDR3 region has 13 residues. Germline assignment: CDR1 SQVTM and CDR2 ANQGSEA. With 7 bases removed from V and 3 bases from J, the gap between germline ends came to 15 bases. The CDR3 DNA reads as TGCAGCGCCGCTGGGCCGCCTGACACTGAAGCTTTCTTT. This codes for CSAAGPPDTEAFF. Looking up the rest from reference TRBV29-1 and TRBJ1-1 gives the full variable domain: SAVISQKPSRDICQRGTSLTIQCQVDSQVTMMFWYRQQPGQSLTLIATANQGSEATYESGFVIDKFPISRPNLTFSTLTVSNMSPEDSSIYLCSAAGPPDTEAFFGQGTRLTVV.

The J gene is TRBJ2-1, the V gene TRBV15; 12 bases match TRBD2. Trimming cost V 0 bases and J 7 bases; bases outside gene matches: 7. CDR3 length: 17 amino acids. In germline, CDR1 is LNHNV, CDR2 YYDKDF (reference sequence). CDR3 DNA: TGTGCCACCAGCAGAGATCCGCTAGCGGGAGGGGTAAATGAGCAGTTCTTC. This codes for CATSRDPLAGGVNEQFF.

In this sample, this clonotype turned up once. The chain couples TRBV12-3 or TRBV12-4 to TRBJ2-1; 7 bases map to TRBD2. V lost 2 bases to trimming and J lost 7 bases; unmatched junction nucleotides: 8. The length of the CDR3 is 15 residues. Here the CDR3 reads CASSLTGGGTNEQFF. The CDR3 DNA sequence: TGTGCCAGCAGTTTAACGGGAGGTGGGACGAATGAGCAGTTCTTC.

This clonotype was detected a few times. In DNA form, the CDR3 reads TGTGCCAGCAGCCCTAGCCTAGCGGGAAATACAGATACGCAGTATTTT. It translates to CASSPSLAGNTDTQYF. The chain joins TRBV13 to TRBJ2-3; the match to TRBD2 covers 9 bases. The junction had 9 bases not matched to a gene; V was cut back by 5 bases and J by 3 bases. CDR3 size: 16 residues. Germline loops: CDR1 PRHDT, CDR2 FYEKMQ (reference sequence).

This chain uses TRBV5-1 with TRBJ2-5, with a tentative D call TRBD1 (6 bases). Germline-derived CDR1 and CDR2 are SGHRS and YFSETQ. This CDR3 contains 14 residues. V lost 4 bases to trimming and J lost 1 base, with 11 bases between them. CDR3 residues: CASSGTTPQETQYF. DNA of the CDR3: TGCGCCAGCAGCGGGACAACGCCCCAAGAGACCCAGTACTTC. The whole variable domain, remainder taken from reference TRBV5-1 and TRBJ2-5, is KAGVTQTPRYLIKTRGQQVTLSCSPISGHRSVSWYQQTPGQGLQFLFEYFSETQRNKGNFPGRFSGRQFSNSRSEMNVSTLELGDSALYLCASSGTTPQETQYFGPGTRLLVL.

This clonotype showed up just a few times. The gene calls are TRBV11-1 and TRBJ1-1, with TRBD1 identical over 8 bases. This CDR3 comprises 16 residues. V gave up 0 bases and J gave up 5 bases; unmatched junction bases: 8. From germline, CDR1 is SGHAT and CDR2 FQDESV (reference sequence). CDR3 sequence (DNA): TGTGCCAGCAGCTTAGCTGCGGGCAGGGGGCGAACTGAAGCTTTCTTT. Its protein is CASSLAAGRGRTEAFF.

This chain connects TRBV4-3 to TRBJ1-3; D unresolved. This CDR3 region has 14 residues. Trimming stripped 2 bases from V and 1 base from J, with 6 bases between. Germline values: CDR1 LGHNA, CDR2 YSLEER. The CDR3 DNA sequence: TGCGCCAGCAGCCAACAAGGATCTGGAAACACCATATATTTT. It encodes CASSQQGSGNTIYF.

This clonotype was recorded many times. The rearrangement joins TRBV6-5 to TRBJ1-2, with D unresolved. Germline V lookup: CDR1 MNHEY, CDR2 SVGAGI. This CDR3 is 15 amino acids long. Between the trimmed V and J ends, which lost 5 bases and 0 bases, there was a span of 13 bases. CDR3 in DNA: TGTGCCAGCAGTACTGTTTGGAGAGCTAACTATGGCTACACCTTC. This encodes CASSTVWRANYGYTF.

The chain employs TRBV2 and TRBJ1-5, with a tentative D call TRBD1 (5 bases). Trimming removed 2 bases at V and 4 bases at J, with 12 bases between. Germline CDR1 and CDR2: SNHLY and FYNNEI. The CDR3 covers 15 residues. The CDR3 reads CASSETGRPNQPQHF. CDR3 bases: TGTGCCAGCAGTGAAACAGGCAGGCCAAATCAGCCCCAGCATTTT.

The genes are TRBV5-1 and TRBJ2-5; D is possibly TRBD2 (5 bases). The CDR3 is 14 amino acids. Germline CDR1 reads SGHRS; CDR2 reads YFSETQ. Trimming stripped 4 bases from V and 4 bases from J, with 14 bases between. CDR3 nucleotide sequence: TGCGCCAGCAGCGCTGGATTGGCGGGAGAGACCCAGTACTTC. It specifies CASSAGLAGETQYF.

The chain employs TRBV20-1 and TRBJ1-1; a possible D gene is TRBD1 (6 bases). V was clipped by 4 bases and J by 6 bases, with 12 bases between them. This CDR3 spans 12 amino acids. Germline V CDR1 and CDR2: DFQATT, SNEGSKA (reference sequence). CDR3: CSAKGVVPEAFF. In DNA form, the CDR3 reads TGCAGTGCTAAGGGGGTGGTCCCTGAAGCTTTCTTT.